In its sample, the clone carrying this TCR beta chain was seen once. Its antigen is currently unknown. This sample stems from a study of T cell responses to AZD1222 COVID-19 vaccine. Study details: Second doses were pooled across both intervals (about 4 or about 12 weeks). General observations from the study: In a largely white British group with more females than males, clonal diversity was possibly underestimated. Two doses of AZD1222 preceded a rise in Spike-specific TCR breadth and depth.

Libraries were prepared by immunoSEQ multiplex PCR; TCRdb keeps only in-frame clonotypes and omits some of them. In the table there are approximately 85,000 clones, approximately 87% of which are singletons. The sequencing here drew on peripheral blood, taken on day 0 of AZD1222 vaccination. This sequence originates from an adult in good health.

CDR3 sequence: CASSSQGAGEKLFF. The CDR3 coding sequence is TGTGCCAGCAGTTCACAGGGGGCAGGTGAAAAACTGTTTTTT. The chain links TRBV28 to TRBJ1-4; 9 nucleotides line up with TRBD1. The CDR3 totals 14 residues. Germline V gives CDR1 MDHEN, CDR2 SYDVKM. The trim removed 4 bases at V and 7 bases at J, leaving 4 bases unmatched.